One and the same sample provided the 29 T cell receptor beta chains below, sequenced in a study of OX40 agonist ivuxolimab in advanced cancers. Clones were sequenced by immunoSEQ multiplex PCR, and TCRdb holds only the in-frame ones, with some missing. In the table there are more than 60,000 clones, roughly four fifths of which are singletons. The sample was CD4+ or CD8+ T cells sorted from blood, taken in a trial of the OX40 agonist ivuxolimab. The receptors derive from an adult with an advanced solid tumor such as melanoma, head and neck, liver or kidney cancer.

This chain links TRBV4-3 with TRBJ2-1, with 9 positions matching TRBD2. Germline V gives CDR1 LGHNA, CDR2 YSLEER. V shed 1 base, J shed 7 bases, and the junction held 11 bases outside the gene matches. The CDR3 runs 17 residues. CDR3 residues: CASSQATGTSQGNEQFF. In nucleotides, the CDR3 is TGCGCCAGCAGCCAAGCGACCGGGACTAGCCAGGGGAATGAGCAGTTCTTC.

The chain links TRBV5-8 to TRBJ1-2; 10 bases map to TRBD1. This CDR3 is built from 15 residues. J gave up 8 bases and V 4 bases, and 11 bases lay outside the gene matches. Germline V lookup: CDR1 SGHTS, CDR2 YDEGEE. CDR3 region: CASSPQGTGVRGYTF. The CDR3 DNA is TGTGCCAGCAGCCCCCAAGGGACAGGGGTGAGAGGCTACACCTTC.

CDR3 loop: CASSGSDRVNQPQHF. DNA of the CDR3: TGTGCCAGCAGCGGGTCGGACAGGGTGAATCAGCCCCAGCATTTT. V and J are TRBV21-1 and TRBJ1-5; TRBD1, as called in the table, went unchecked against the DNA. TRBV21-1 is described as a pseudogene. The CDR3 covers 15 residues.

This clone has only a few counts. The J gene is TRBJ2-1, the V gene TRBV21-1. TRBV21-1 constitutes a pseudogene. This CDR3 is 11 amino acids long. The CDR3, as DNA: TGTGCCTTACGGCAGTACAATGAGCAGTTCTTC. It specifies CALRQYNEQFF.

CDR3 sequence (DNA): TGTGCCAGCTCACCACGAAATAGAAGACAGGGCTGGAATGAGCAGTTCTTC. It is translated as CASSPRNRRQGWNEQFF. This rearrangement joins TRBV18 to TRBJ2-1; 7 nucleotides agree with TRBD1. J gave up 7 bases and V 1 base, and 13 bases lay outside the gene matches. There are 17 residues in the CDR3. Germline V gene lookup returns CDR1 KGHSH and CDR2 LQKENI.

The J gene is TRBJ2-5, the V gene TRBV9; D might be TRBD2 (5 bases). CDR1 and CDR2 from the germline V gene are SGDLS and YYNGEE. With 4 bases removed from V and 5 bases from J, the gap between germline ends came to 15 bases. The CDR3 covers 14 residues. The CDR3 region is CASSSGARGETQYF. DNA of the CDR3: TGTGCCAGCAGCAGCGGAGCCCGAGGGGAGACCCAGTACTTC. Based on the CDR3 plus reference TRBV9 and TRBJ2-5, the full variable domain is DSGVTQTPKHLITATGQRVTLRCSPRSGDLSVYWYQQSLDQGLQFLIQYYNGEERAKGNILERFSAQQFPDLHSELNLSSLELGDSALYFCASSSGARGETQYFGPGTRLLVL.

V is TRBV6-5 and J is TRBJ1-2, with TRBD1 matching over 8 bases. The CDR3 has 12 residues. Germline V CDR1 and CDR2: MNHEY, SVGAGI. The V gene end was trimmed by 7 bases and the J gene end by 6 bases; junction bases not matched to a gene: 4. CDR3 in amino acids: CASTDRDHGYTF. The CDR3 nucleotides are TGTGCCAGCACGGACAGGGACCATGGCTACACCTTC.

The CDR3 is CASSPDGDPGNTIYF. The CDR3 coding sequence is TGCGCCAGCAGCCCAGATGGAGACCCCGGAAACACCATATATTTT. This sequence joins TRBV5-1 and TRBJ1-3; D is undetermined. Germline V gene lookup returns CDR1 SGHRS and CDR2 YFSETQ. V lost 4 bases and J lost 4, with 15 bases in between. CDR3 length: 15 amino acids.

A word on this clone: At one of its ends the junction is not consistent with the germline gene, which may arise from a read error. The rearrangement links TRBV7-7 to TRBJ2-3, with a weak D call TRBD1 (6 bases). Per germline, CDR1 SSHAT and CDR2 FNYEAQ (reference sequence). The CDR3 has 15 residues. As DNA, the CDR3 is TGTGCTAGCAGCTTAGTTCAGGGGCCCACAGATACGCAGTATTTT. Translation: CASSLVQGPTDTQYF.

The J gene is TRBJ2-1, the V gene TRBV10-3, with TRBD1 matching 8 bases. This CDR3 contains 12 residues. V lost 3 bases, J lost 9 bases, and 1 base stayed unmatched. Germline V gene sequence: CDR1 ENHRY, CDR2 SYGVKD. For the CDR3, the DNA is TGTGCCATCAGTGATACAGGGGGTGAGCAGTTCTTC. It yields the protein CAISDTGGEQFF.

The chain joins TRBV5-6 to TRBJ1-5; tentative D call: TRBD1 (5 bases). This CDR3 is built from 14 residues. Germline V CDR1 and CDR2: SGHDT, YYEEEE. Between the trimmed V and J ends, which lost 2 bases and 6 bases, there was a span of 12 bases. CDR3 residues: CASSFGQGSQPQHF. The CDR3 coding sequence is TGTGCCAGCAGCTTCGGGCAGGGCAGTCAGCCCCAGCATTTT. Using reference TRBV5-6 and TRBJ1-5 for the parts outside the CDR3, the full variable domain is DAGVTQSPTHLIKTRGQQVTLRCSPKSGHDTVSWYQQALGQGPQFIFQYYEEEERQRGNFPDRFSGHQFPNYSSELNVNALLLGDSALYLCASSFGQGSQPQHFGDGTRLSIL.

The J gene is TRBJ1-2, the V gene TRBV7-9, with 10 bases that match TRBD1. This CDR3 has 15 residues. The germline V gene has CDR1 SEHNR and CDR2 FQNEAQ (reference sequence). Unmatched junction bases numbered 6, after V lost 5 bases and J lost 3 bases. The CDR3: CASSPGQGQYYGYTF. CDR3 coding DNA: TGTGCCAGCAGCCCGGGACAGGGGCAATACTATGGCTACACCTTC.

The chain links TRBV27 to TRBJ1-2, with D perhaps matching TRBD1 (5 bases). V was pared by 0 bases and J by 4 bases, with 15 bases between. The germline V gene encodes CDR1 MNHEY and CDR2 SMNVEV (reference sequence). This CDR3 is 16 amino acids long. The CDR3 DNA reads as TGTGCCAGCAGTTTATCTGGGGGACTACCGCTCTATGGCTACACCTTC. Protein: CASSLSGGLPLYGYTF.

The chain combines TRBV7-2 with TRBJ2-1, with 8 bases fitting TRBD2. CDR1 and CDR2 (germline): SGHTA, FQGNSA. This CDR3 has 15 residues. Trimming cost V 3 bases and J 4 bases; bases outside gene matches: 5. The CDR3 spells CASSFRTSQYNEQFF. The DNA of the CDR3 is TGTGCCAGCAGCTTTCGGACTAGCCAATACAATGAGCAGTTCTTC. Together with reference TRBV7-2 and TRBJ2-1, the CDR3 gives the full variable domain: GAGVSQSPSNKVTEKGKDVELRCDPISGHTALYWYRQSLGQGLEFLIYFQGNSAPDKSGLPSDRFSAERTGGSVSTLTIQRTQQEDSAVYLCASSFRTSQYNEQFFGPGTRLTVL.

This clone was counted once. J is TRBJ1-4 and V is TRBV5-8, with 12 nucleotides matching TRBD1. Germline-derived CDR1 and CDR2 are SGHTS and YDEGEE. V lost 5 bases to trimming and J lost 3 bases; unmatched junction nucleotides: 5. The CDR3 sequence is 16 residues long. DNA for the CDR3: TGTGCCAGCAGGCCGGGACAGGGGGCGGCTAATGAAAAACTGTTTTTT. Amino acids: CASRPGQGAANEKLFF.

V and J are TRBV4-3 and TRBJ1-2; the D gene is possibly TRBD1 (6 bases). Trimming removed 0 bases at V and 4 bases at J, with 12 bases between. This CDR3 is built from 15 residues. CDR1 is LGHNA, CDR2 YSLEER, per germline. CDR3: CASSQEEGGGYGYTF. In DNA form, the CDR3 reads TGCGCCAGCAGCCAAGAGGAAGGGGGAGGCTATGGCTACACCTTC.

The chain couples TRBV19 to TRBJ1-3; TRBD1 is a possible D gene (5 bases). V lost 8 bases and J lost 7, with 12 bases in between. CDR1 LNHDA and CDR2 SQIVND come from the germline V gene (reference sequence). There are 12 residues in the CDR3. The CDR3 sequence: CASSTQGNTIYF. CDR3 bases: TGTGCCAGTTCTACCCAGGGTAACACCATATATTTT.

The rearrangement links TRBV4-3 to TRBJ2-1; unclear D gene. V was trimmed by 0 bases and J by 2 bases, leaving 8 bases between them. CDR3 length equals 15 residues. Germline CDR1 is LGHNA and CDR2 is YSLEER. The CDR3 sequence is CASSQETATYNEQFF. DNA of the CDR3: TGCGCCAGCAGCCAAGAAACGGCTACCTACAATGAGCAGTTCTTC.

Concerning this clone itself: The same CDR3 can be traced to other DNA sequences in this sample. The V gene is TRBV9, the J gene TRBJ1-1; D unresolved. The V end lost 0 bases, the J end lost 0 bases, and 9 bases lay between the germline ends. The V gene's germline CDR1 is SGDLS and CDR2 YYNGEE. This CDR3 is built from 15 residues. The CDR3 bases are TGTGCCAGCAGCGTAGGTTGGCAGATGAACACTGAAGCTTTCTTT. It translates to CASSVGWQMNTEAFF.

The chain links TRBV28 to TRBJ1-1; a weak D match, TRBD1 (5 bases). The CDR3 extends over 12 amino acids. Per germline, CDR1 MDHEN and CDR2 SYDVKM. Trimming removed 3 bases at V and 5 bases at J, with 7 bases between. CDR3 residues: CASSLTATEAFF. CDR3 DNA: TGTGCCAGCAGTTTGACAGCTACTGAAGCTTTCTTT.

CDR3 in DNA: TGCGCCAGCAGCTTGGCCTTTGGGCGGGAAGAGACCCAGTACTTC. Amino acid sequence: CASSLAFGREETQYF. The chain links TRBV5-1 to TRBJ2-5; D is perhaps TRBD2 (5 bases). The V end lost 0 bases, the J end lost 3 bases, and 12 bases lay between the germline ends. The V gene's germline CDR1 is SGHRS and CDR2 YFSETQ. The CDR3 covers 15 residues.

This clone showed up just once. The chain carries TRBV9 and TRBJ1-2, with a possible D match to TRBD1 (6 bases). This CDR3 region has 16 residues. Trimming took 0 bases from V and 2 from J, leaving 14 bases between them. The V gene's germline CDR1 is SGDLS and CDR2 YYNGEE. The CDR3 DNA reads TGTGCCAGCAGCGTAGGGACAGTAAACAGAAACTATGGCTACACCTTC. Translation: CASSVGTVNRNYGYTF.

The CDR3 spells CASSLFVRGQTEAFF. DNA of the CDR3: TGTGCCAGCAGCTTATTCGTGAGGGGGCAGACTGAAGCTTTCTTT. The V gene is TRBV13, the J gene TRBJ1-1; TRBD1 matches 7 bases. After removal of 2 bases from V and 5 bases from J, the junction contained 8 bases not matched to a gene. Germline-derived CDR1 and CDR2 are PRHDT and FYEKMQ (reference sequence). This CDR3 is 15 amino acids long.

This sequence joins TRBV13 and TRBJ2-5; 7 nucleotides agree with TRBD2. CDR3 length: 13 amino acids. V lost 3 bases and J lost 10; bases outside the gene matches: 8. The germline V gene encodes CDR1 PRHDT and CDR2 FYEKMQ (reference sequence). CDR3 nucleotides: TGTGCCAGCAGCTTCCTAGCGGAGGAGGGCCAGTACTTC. Protein product: CASSFLAEEGQYF. Using reference TRBV13 and TRBJ2-5 for the parts outside the CDR3, the full variable domain is AAGVIQSPRHLIKEKRETATLKCYPIPRHDTVYWYQQGPGQDPQFLISFYEKMQSDKGSIPDRFSAQQFSDYHSELNMSSLELGDSALYFCASSFLAEEGQYFGPGTRLLVL.

J is TRBJ1-4 and V is TRBV5-1, with TRBD1 as a possible D gene (6 bases). The V and J ends lost 4 bases and 4 bases respectively, with 17 bases between them. This CDR3 has 16 residues. Germline V gene lookup returns CDR1 SGHRS and CDR2 YFSETQ. CDR3 sequence: CASSPRGRGVNEKLFF. CDR3 DNA: TGCGCCAGCAGCCCGAGGGGCAGGGGAGTTAATGAAAAACTGTTTTTT.

This clone was seen once. The gene calls are TRBV19 and TRBJ1-5; no reliable D call. The CDR3 has 18 amino acids. Trimming pared 0 bases from V and 0 bases from J, leaving 15 bases between. Germline CDR1 and CDR2: LNHDA and SQIVND (reference sequence). The CDR3 DNA sequence: TGTGCCAGTAGTATAGATCGGGCAGGCTTTTATAGCAATCAGCCCCAGCATTTT. This gives the protein CASSIDRAGFYSNQPQHF.

The gene calls are TRBV9 and TRBJ2-1; TRBD1 matches 10 bases. There are 14 residues in the CDR3. With 4 bases clipped from V and 6 bases from J, the junction kept 4 bases outside the gene matches. CDR1 and CDR2 (germline): SGDLS, YYNGEE. This CDR3 reads CASSPWTGGNEQFF. In DNA, the CDR3 is TGTGCCAGCAGCCCGTGGACAGGGGGCAATGAGCAGTTCTTC.

This chain links TRBV5-5 with TRBJ1-2; 9 nucleotides align to TRBD1. CDR1 is SGHKS and CDR2 is YYEKEE in the germline V gene (reference sequence). CDR3 size: 15 residues. The V and J ends lost 0 bases and 2 bases, in that order; junction bases with no gene match: 2. CDR3 sequence: CASSLAGQGNYGYTF. The CDR3 nucleotides are TGTGCCAGCAGCTTGGCCGGACAGGGGAACTATGGCTACACCTTC. The whole variable domain, remainder taken from reference TRBV5-5 and TRBJ1-2, is DAGVTQSPTHLIKTRGQQVTLRCSPISGHKSVSWYQQVLGQGPQFIFQYYEKEERGRGNFPDRFSARQFPNYSSELNVNALLLGDSALYLCASSLAGQGNYGYTFGSGTRLTVV.

V and J are TRBV11-2 and TRBJ1-4; D perhaps matches TRBD1 (5 bases). Germline V gene lookup returns CDR1 SGHAT and CDR2 FQNNGV. V shed 1 base and J shed 8 bases, with 14 bases lying between them. The CDR3 has 15 residues. The CDR3 DNA reads as TGTGCCAGCAGCTTAGTCATGGGACTAGGGGAAAAACTGTTTTTT. This translates into CASSLVMGLGEKLFF.